These T cell receptor beta chains were read from a single sample in a study of T-cell reconstitution after alpha-beta-depleted transplantation in children. TCRdb re-called the PCR reads through MiXCR, storing one row per CDR3 protein. The sample has about 98,000 distinct CDR3 sequences; approximately 6% are singletons. Sample: PBMCs, mostly from graft donor cells, taken 60 days after TCRalphabeta/CD19-depleted stem cell transplant. The receptor source for this set is a female patient aged 2-9 years who had a stem cell transplant for Fanconi anemia, so the T cells may come from the graft donor. The conserved cysteine and the conserved F or W are not part of the CDR3 here. Each record gives: J gene, V gene, clone size, CDR3 protein. The listing skips clone size in some rows; elsewhere it reads once, few, many or a size class.

>TRBJ2-7|TRBV7-3|many
ASSLYGTGGYEQY
>TRBJ2-2|TRBV30|many
AWFEQKPAIISTGGTGELF
>TRBJ1-3|TRBV11-2|few
ASSLGGRRNTIY
>TRBJ2-7|TRBV7-9|many
ASSPGDYEQY
>TRBJ2-3|TRBV5-1|few
ASSPISRDRAIDTQY
>TRBJ1-1|TRBV7-6|-
ASSLRGGVFEAF
>TRBJ2-7|TRBV20-1|few
SAPTTVYDQY
>TRBJ1-3|TRBV15|many
ATSRDRLSGNTIY
>TRBJ2-1|TRBV20-1|-
SARDGLATSNEQF
>TRBJ2-5|TRBV6-5|many
ASSYKETQY
>TRBJ2-7|TRBV5-1|many
ASRSPGYEQY
>TRBJ2-2|TRBV10-3|many
AISSGNTGELF
>TRBJ2-1|TRBV27|many
ASSGTYSYNEQF
>TRBJ1-2|TRBV7-9|few
ASSLAVGGYGYT
>TRBJ2-2|TRBV6-2/TRBV6-3|-
ASSPTSANTGELF
>TRBJ2-3|TRBV29-1|many
SVSTDTQY
>TRBJ1-1|TRBV7-3|once
ASSYETGSTEAF
>TRBJ1-4|TRBV28|many
ASRTGGAYEKLF
>TRBJ2-3|TRBV3-1|many
ASSGLAGVFTDTQY
>TRBJ2-7|TRBV29-1|many
SVEIQYEQY
>TRBJ2-7|TRBV7-8|few
ASSLKRTGYQESSYEQY
>TRBJ1-1|TRBV25-1|few
ASSSLLRGEAF
>TRBJ1-1|TRBV2|-
ASSATF
>TRBJ2-3|TRBV12-3/TRBV12-4|many
ASSLTETSTDTQY
>TRBJ2-1|TRBV4-1|many
ASSQDRQLAGGSYNEQF
>TRBJ1-2|TRBV28|-
ASSPPVGDGT
>TRBJ2-3|TRBV5-1|-
ASSLGGLGSTDTQY
>TRBJ2-2|TRBV3-1|many
ASSLHDGTGELF
>TRBJ2-1|TRBV7-9|many
ASSFFTGTGRNEQF
>TRBJ2-3|TRBV3-1|many
ASSLRTSGITSTDTQY
>TRBJ2-1|TRBV11-3|many
ASSLGYGEQAGLDIDNEQF
>TRBJ2-1|TRBV7-4|many
ASSLGTSGGNNEQF
>TRBJ2-7|TRBV7-2|many
ASSHTPTYEQY
>TRBJ1-2|TRBV3-1|-
ASSQGSLINYGYT
>TRBJ2-5|TRBV12-2|-
ASRFNRFQETQY
>TRBJ2-5|TRBV3-1|-
ASSPLLDRGLRETQY
>TRBJ1-4|TRBV5-1|many
ASSLGGEKLF
>TRBJ2-1|TRBV12-3/TRBV12-4|-
ASSFPRRSTSGVNEQF
>TRBJ2-1|TRBV20-1|many
SARDRLATYNEQF
>TRBJ1-6|TRBV27|many
ASSLNWDTSPLH
>TRBJ2-1|TRBV24-1|-
ATSDPSLGQGRVRHGEQF
>TRBJ2-1|TRBV20-1|many
SARDPEGGYNEQF
>TRBJ2-2|TRBV7-6|few
ASSFGDRFNTGELF
>TRBJ1-1|TRBV29-1|few
SVGAAGMNTEAF
>TRBJ2-1|TRBV18|-
ASSQMGAAYNEQF
>TRBJ2-1|TRBV4-2|many
ASSQAPGEQF
>TRBJ2-7|TRBV20-1|few
SARVRAWDSNEQY
>TRBJ2-3|TRBV18|-
ASSPSLRENSTDTQY
>TRBJ2-3|TRBV5-1|many
ASSPVPSTDTQY
>TRBJ2-3|TRBV9|many
ASSGKAGESQDTQY
>TRBJ2-2|TRBV7-2|few
ASSFGGLAVNTGELF
>TRBJ2-5|TRBV29-1|many
SVHRGQETQY
>TRBJ2-1|TRBV24-1|many
ATSHLTGLGRDEQF
>TRBJ2-1|TRBV6-2/TRBV6-3|many
ATSGGFYNEQF
>TRBJ2-1|TRBV29-1|many
SVPGLPTGQVYNEQF
>TRBJ2-3|TRBV20-1|many
SAPRQGRTDTQY
>TRBJ2-7|TRBV2|many
ASNAVFYEQY